Given below is one TCR beta chain in context. Its cognate antigen has yet to be identified. Base qualities are not at hand, and no much larger clone is one base apart. This entry comes from a study of OX40 agonist ivuxolimab in advanced cancers. Context from the whole study: Ivuxolimab, which targeted the costimulatory receptor OX40 (CD134), was an agonistic, fully human IgG2 monoclonal antibody. Of the approximately 50 patients in dose escalation, approximately 20 had hepatocellular carcinoma, some 15 had melanoma, 9 had renal cell carcinoma and 9 had head and neck cancer. Partial responses were achieved by three dose-escalation patients, of whom one had hepatocellular carcinoma and two had cutaneous melanoma. In the dose-escalation cohort, roughly 82% of patients were male, and the mean age was roughly 60 years with a range of about 20 to 90. Patients were allowed to have had prior anti-PD-1, anti-PD-L1 or anti-CTLA-4 therapy, and 30% to 40% of the dose-escalation patients had previously received checkpoint inhibitors. The paper covers the monotherapy dose-escalation part of the phase I ivuxolimab trial, which included N ≈ 50 patients. The point of sequencing TCRbeta in the periphery was to test whether ivuxolimab changed TCR sequence diversity and drove clonal T-cell expansion. Intravenous ivuxolimab was administered to patients every 2 weeks at six dose levels: 0.01, 0.1, 0.3, 1.5, 3 and 10 mg/kg.

The trial excluded patients who had a history of autoimmune disease or who were on systemic immunosuppression. Peripheral blood for TCR sequencing was drawn from every dose cohort at baseline, at cycle 4 day 1 and at cycle 7 day 1. The samples were drawn from a first-in-human, open-label, multicenter phase I dose-escalation trial of ivuxolimab. Adults with locally advanced or metastatic melanoma, renal cell, hepatocellular, or head and neck squamous cell carcinoma were enrolled in the trial. CD4+ and CD8+ T cells were sorted separately from peripheral blood before TCR sequencing. For sequencing of the TCRbeta CDR3 region, genomic DNA was extracted from the sorted cells. TCRbeta CDR3 regions were sequenced using the immunoSEQ Assay. In its TCRdb copy, this immuneACCESS table keeps in-frame sequences only and misses some clones. Where compared with another copy, unresolved V genes explain less than half of these, and the others have no known cause. The sample data list 55,000 to 85,000 clones, and about 93% of these were observed just once. The leading ten clones occupy under 10% of the sample.

What the authors observed across the whole study: In the 0.1-3.0 mg/kg groups, partial responders had among the lowest normalized peripheral clonal expansion, particularly in CD8+ T cells. At doses from 0.1 to 3.0 mg/kg, clonal expansion was seen in both CD4+ and CD8+ blood T cells between baseline and week 6. On average, CD8+ T cells showed more expanded clones than CD4+ T cells after ivuxolimab. The antigen specificity of the clonally expanded peripheral T cells was not determined. Low levels of normalized T-cell clonal expansion were also shown by some nonresponding patients.

The sequencing here drew on CD4+ or CD8+ T cells sorted from blood, taken in a trial of the OX40 agonist ivuxolimab. The clonotype was recovered from an adult with an advanced solid tumor such as melanoma, head and neck, liver or kidney cancer.

In nucleotide form, the sequence is TGTGCCAGCAGCTGGGGACAGGGCTACGAGCAGTACTTC. Translated, it gives CASSWGQGYEQYF. The rearrangement combines TRBV11-3 with TRBJ2-7, with 9 bases in between that match TRBD1. Clipping removes 4 bases from V and 3 bases from J, with 1 as the unmatched junction base count. Including the terminal cysteine and phenylalanine, the CDR3 comprises 13 residues. Only the CDR3 DNA stays, 39 bases, in frame from base 1. The germline V gene provides CDR1 SGHNT and CDR2 YENEEA.